In this sample, the clone carrying this T cell receptor (beta chain) turned up many times. Its specificity is unknown. This entry is derived from a study of glioma-infiltrating T cells. General study results and limits: Above-expected tissue-blood divergence occurred in all gliomas, most in low-grade ones.

V gave up 5 bases and J gave up 4 bases; unmatched junction bases: 8. Germline assignment: CDR1 DFQATT and CDR2 SNEGSKA (reference sequence). The CDR3 contains 16 residues. Using RNA template, CDR3s of TCR alpha and beta were amplified with iRepertoire arm-PCR. One entry per CDR3 protein results from TCRdb running MiXCR on the multiplex PCR reads. The data hold around 170,000 distinct CDR3 sequences, with more than 35% observed a single time. This TCR came from a human donor with low-grade glioma or glioblastoma, undergoing nonglioma brain surgery, or in good health (not recorded which). The sample was glioma tissue, nonneoplastic brain tissue, or PBMCs (not recorded which). V gene TRBV20-1 combines with J gene TRBJ2-1; 13 nucleotides align to TRBD2. The CDR3 is CSASTSGRAWYNEQFF. The DNA of the CDR3 is TGCAGTGCTTCCACTAGCGGGAGGGCCTGGTACAATGAGCAGTTCTTC.